This TCR beta chain was recovered during a study of cytomegalovirus exposure and HLA in healthy donors. Study results and caveats: Overall, under 200 TCR beta chains were annotated as cytomegalovirus-associated.

The PCR was carried out with 60 Vbeta primers and 13 Jbeta primers. This table comes from immunoSEQ multiplex PCR, and its TCRdb copy is limited to in-frame clones, with some not included. This sample has fewer than 95,000 clones, with more than 65% found just once. This clone was seen a handful of times. Its specificity is unknown. This CDR3 spans 14 amino acids. The germline V gene encodes CDR1 SQVTM and CDR2 ANQGSEA. Trimming cost V 7 bases and J 0 bases, with 13 bases left between them. The clonotype originates from a woman aged 40 to 55 in good health and CMV-seropositive. Source material: PBMCs. The V and J genes are TRBV29-1 and TRBJ2-1; possibly TRBD2 for D (6 bases). In DNA form, the CDR3 reads TGCAGCGCGGCGGGGAGAAGCTCCTACAATGAGCAGTTCTTC. Translating gives CSAAGRSSYNEQFF.